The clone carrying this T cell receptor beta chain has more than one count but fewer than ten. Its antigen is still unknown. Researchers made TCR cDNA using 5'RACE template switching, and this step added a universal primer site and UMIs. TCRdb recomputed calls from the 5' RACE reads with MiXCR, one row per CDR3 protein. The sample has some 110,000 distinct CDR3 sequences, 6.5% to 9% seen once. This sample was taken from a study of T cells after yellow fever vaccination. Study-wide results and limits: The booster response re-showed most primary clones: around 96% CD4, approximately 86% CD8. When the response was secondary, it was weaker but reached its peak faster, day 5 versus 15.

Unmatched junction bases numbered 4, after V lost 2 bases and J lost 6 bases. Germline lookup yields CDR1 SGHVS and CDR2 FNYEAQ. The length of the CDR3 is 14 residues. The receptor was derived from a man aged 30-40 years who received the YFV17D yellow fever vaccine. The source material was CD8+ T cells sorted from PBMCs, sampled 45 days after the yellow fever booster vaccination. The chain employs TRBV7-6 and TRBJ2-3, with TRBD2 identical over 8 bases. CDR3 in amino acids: CASSLSTSGDTQYF. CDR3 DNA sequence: TGTGCCAGCAGCTTATCTACTAGCGGTGATACGCAGTATTTT.